A single sample is the source of the 28 T cell receptor beta chains below, sequenced in a study of T cells in women clearing cervical HPV infection. TCRdb's table, derived via immunoSEQ multiplex PCR, lists solely in-frame clones and lacks some. This sample's table reports some 15,000 clones. The sample taken for sequencing was blood buffy coat. These receptors all stem from a woman between 18 and 70 years old with a cervical HPV16 infection that either progressed to CIN3+ or cleared (not recorded which).

As concerns this clone: The CDR3 end falls 3 residues outside the read, so it is completed with the germline J gene. The chain combines TRBV6-4 with TRBJ2-7, with D possibly matching TRBD1 (7 bases). Germline CDR1 reads MRHNA; CDR2 reads SNTAGT. There are 14 residues in the CDR3. The V end was cut by 6 bases, the J end by 2 bases, with 14 bases between. The CDR3 is CASSRDSGPYEQYF. The CDR3 bases that were read are TGTGCCAGCAGCCGGGACAGCGGGCCCTACGAG.

Notes on this clone: The read ends 3 residues shy of where the CDR3 ends; the end is completed using the germline J gene. The V call is TRBV30, the J call TRBJ1-2; no firm D call. The CDR3 runs to 15 residues. CDR1 and CDR2 (germline): GTSNPN, SVGIG (reference sequence). The DNA read from the CDR3 is TGTGCCTGGAGCCCCCGGCGGGGAACATACAATGAC. Its translation is CAWSPRRGTYND. The entire CDR3 reads CAWSPRRGTYNDYTF.

Of note for this clone: The read ends 3 residues early relative to the CDR3; the germline J gene fills the gap. This sequence joins TRBV2 and TRBJ1-2; 7 positions agree with TRBD1. Germline values: CDR1 SNHLY, CDR2 FYNNEI. J was trimmed by 6 bases and V by 5 bases; bases with no gene match: 12. This CDR3 region has 15 residues. CDR3 in amino acids: CASSYILSGTDGYTF. The DNA read from the CDR3 is TGTGCCAGCAGTTACATACTTTCCGGGACAGATGGC.

With regard to this clone: The read terminates 3 residues ahead of where the CDR3 ends, so the germline J gene completes it. This chain joins TRBV20-1 and TRBJ2-5; 9 positions match TRBD2. J lost 7 bases, V lost 3 bases, and 12 bases had no gene match. Germline CDR1 DFQATT, CDR2 SNEGSKA (reference sequence). The CDR3 consists of 15 residues. This CDR3 reads CSARSGGGAYGTQYF. CDR3 bases read: TGCAGTGCTAGGTCCGGCGGGGGGGCGTATGGGACC.

Turning to this clone: Sequencing ends 3 residues short of the CDR3 end; the germline J gene provides the rest. This sequence joins TRBV6-2 or TRBV6-3 and TRBJ2-2; 10 bases fit TRBD1. Germline trimming cut 5 bases from V and 7 bases from J; bases unmatched to any gene: 4. This CDR3 contains 14 residues. Germline-derived CDR1 and CDR2 are MNHEY and SVGEGT. CDR3 sequence: CASSGTGVHGELFF. The DNA read from the CDR3 is TGTGCCAGCAGTGGGACAGGGGTCCACGGGGAG.

On this clone itself: The read gets to within 3 residues of the CDR3 end, and the germline J gene fills in the rest. The chain is built from TRBV11-2 and TRBJ2-7, with a tentative D call TRBD2 (6 bases). The CDR3 has 12 residues. V lost 5 bases to trimming and J lost 2 bases, with 7 bases between them. Germline-derived CDR1 and CDR2 are SGHAT and FQNNGV. The DNA read from the CDR3 is TGTGCCAGCAGCGGACTAACCTACGAG. Amino acids: CASSGLTYE. The CDR3 reads in full as CASSGLTYEQYF.

A word on this clone: Read sequence stops 3 residues before the CDR3 end, and the germline J gene provides the missing end. The chain joins TRBV20-1 to TRBJ1-5; TRBD1 matches at 8 bases. Germline-derived CDR1 and CDR2 are DFQATT and SNEGSKA (reference sequence). The ends lost 2 bases at V and 5 bases at J; junction bases unmatched: 2. The CDR3 sequence is 13 residues long. The CDR3 DNA, read in part, is TGCAGTGCTAGACCAGGGGGCGATCAGCCC. This gives the protein CSARPGGDQP. From start to end, the CDR3 is CSARPGGDQPQHF.

As to this clone: The read gets to within 3 residues of the CDR3 end, and the germline J gene fills in the rest. V gene TRBV2 combines with J gene TRBJ1-2; perhaps TRBD1 as D (6 bases). V was pared by 6 bases and J by 6 bases, with 17 bases between. Per the germline V gene, CDR1 is SNHLY and CDR2 is FYNNEI. This CDR3 contains 14 residues. The sequenced CDR3 bases are TGTGCCAGCAGGGTACAGGGATCCGGCGATGGC. It codes for CASRVQGSGDG. The full CDR3 sequence reads CASRVQGSGDGYTF.

Concerning this clone itself: The junction does not match germline at one end; this may be a read error. The read terminates 3 residues before the CDR3 end, so the remaining end is supplied by the germline J gene. This chain connects TRBV7-7 to TRBJ1-2; D might be TRBD1 (6 bases). Per germline, CDR1 SSHAT and CDR2 FNYEAQ (reference sequence). CDR3 length: 14 residues. The sequenced part of the CDR3 DNA is TGTGCTAGCAGCTTAGGCGGGGGGGCCTATGAC. Translated, it gives CASSLGGGAYD. The whole CDR3 reads CASSLGGGAYDYTF. Based on the CDR3 plus reference TRBV7-7 and TRBJ1-2, the full variable domain is GAGVSQSPRYKVTKRGQDVTLRCDPISSHATLYWYQQALGQGPEFLTYFNYEAQPDKSGLPSDRFSAERPEGSISTLTIQRTEQRDSAMYRCASSLGGGAYDYTFGSGTRLTVV.

To note about this clone: The missing CDR3 end, 3 residues past where the read stops, is filled in from the germline J gene. The chain has TRBV10-2 and TRBJ1-3, with a possible D match to TRBD1 (6 bases). Trimming took off 2 bases at V and 0 bases at J, with 8 bases between the two ends. Germline CDR1 reads WSHSY; CDR2 reads SAAADI. The CDR3 covers 15 residues. CDR3 residues: CASSETGSSGNTIYF. The sequenced part of the CDR3 DNA is TGCGCCAGCAGTGAGACAGGGAGCTCTGGAAACACC.

In regard to this clone: The missing CDR3 end, 3 residues past where the read stops, is filled in from the germline J gene. This rearrangement joins TRBV7-9 to TRBJ1-2; 12 bases are a match to TRBD1. The V and J ends lost 5 bases and 7 bases, in that order; junction bases with no gene match: 8. The germline V gene has CDR1 SEHNR and CDR2 FQNEAQ (reference sequence). This CDR3 has 15 amino acids. The covered CDR3 bases are TGTGCCAGCAGCCCGGCCGGGACAGGGGGCGGTGGC. As protein: CASSPAGTGGGG. The full CDR3 sequence reads CASSPAGTGGGGYTF.

On this clone itself: Coverage ceases 3 residues before the CDR3 finishes, and the germline J gene fills in the end. This chain links TRBV12-3 or TRBV12-4 with TRBJ1-5; possible D gene TRBD1, 5 bases. CDR3 size: 13 residues. The DNA read from the CDR3 is TGTGCCAGCAGTTTAGGGGGCAAGCAACCC. It is translated as CASSLGGKQP. The entire CDR3 is CASSLGGKQPQHF.

Concerning this clone itself: The read comes to an end 3 residues before the CDR3 does, leaving the germline J gene to fill in the end. The rearrangement links TRBV5-6 to TRBJ2-7, with a tentative D call TRBD2 (6 bases). CDR1 SGHDT and CDR2 YYEEEE come from the germline V gene. Trimming stripped 4 bases from V and 0 bases from J, with 8 bases between. The CDR3 length is 13 residues. The CDR3 is CASSGGFSYEQYF. The covered CDR3 bases are TGTGCCAGCAGCGGGGGGTTCTCCTACGAG.

With regard to this clone: The CDR3 end falls 3 residues outside the read, so it is completed with the germline J gene. The chain has TRBV30 and TRBJ1-6, with unresolved D. The V end was cut by 0 bases, the J end by 2 bases, with 8 bases between. Germline assignment: CDR1 GTSNPN and CDR2 SVGIG (reference sequence). The CDR3 consists of 15 residues. The CDR3 protein is CAWSVELAYNSPLHF. CDR3 DNA (partial): TGTGCCTGGAGTGTAGAACTGGCCTATAATTCACCC.

Turning to this clone: Read data end 3 residues before the CDR3 end; the end is taken from the germline J gene. The chain uses TRBV12-3 or TRBV12-4 and TRBJ2-3; maybe TRBD1 (5 bases). The V end lost 2 bases, the J end lost 0 bases, and 6 bases lay between the germline ends. The CDR3 loop spans 14 amino acids. The CDR3 spells CASSLYRSTDTQYF. The sequenced CDR3 bases are TGTGCCAGCAGTTTATACAGGAGCACAGATACG.

Note on this clone: The read terminates 3 residues before the CDR3 end, so the remaining end is supplied by the germline J gene. The chain links TRBV19 to TRBJ2-3; 8 bases align to TRBD1. Trimming removed 3 bases from V and 2 bases from J; junction bases left unmatched: 4. CDR1 is LNHDA and CDR2 is SQIVND in the germline V gene (reference sequence). The CDR3 is made up of 15 amino acids. The CDR3 bases that were read are TGTGCCAGTAGTATGGAGGACAGGGCCACAGATACG. Protein product: CASSMEDRATDT. The entire CDR3 sequence reads CASSMEDRATDTQYF.

As regards this clone: The observed sequence ends 3 residues before the CDR3 terminus, with the missing tail filled in from the germline J gene. The chain has TRBV5-3 and TRBJ2-3; 7 bases match TRBD1. TRBV5-3 is filed as an ORF, its function uncertain. The CDR3 has 20 amino acids. CDR3 residues: CARRHVGARDSSFGNQPQYF. The covered CDR3 bases are TGTGCCAGAAGACATGTCGGGGCCCGGGACAGTTCATTTGGCAATCAGCCG.

As concerns this clone: The CDR3 end is not reached by the read, which stops 3 residues before it; the germline J gene fills it in. The chain combines TRBV19 with TRBJ2-5; 8 bases are shared with TRBD1. Germline assignment: CDR1 LNHDA and CDR2 SQIVND (reference sequence). Losses at the gene ends were 6 bases for V and 0 bases for J; bases not matched to a gene: 3. The CDR3 loop spans 14 amino acids. CDR3 sequence reads: CASRAGQDQETQYF. The covered CDR3 bases are TGTGCCAGTAGGGCGGGACAGGACCAAGAGACC.

A word on this clone: From the germline J gene comes the end of the CDR3, since the read stops 3 residues before it. The V and J genes are TRBV5-4 and TRBJ2-2, with TRBD1 identical over 10 bases. Germline V lookup: CDR1 SGHNT, CDR2 YYREEE (reference sequence). This CDR3 comprises 14 residues. CDR3 DNA (partial): TGTGCCAGCAGTCGGGACAGGGGTAATGAAAAG. It yields the protein CASSRDRGNEK. The complete CDR3 sequence is CASSRDRGNEKLFF.

In the case of this clone: The CDR3 extends 3 residues past the end of the read, so its final part is completed from the germline J gene. This chain joins TRBV30 and TRBJ1-4, with a tentative D call TRBD1 (5 bases). The germline V gene has CDR1 GTSNPN and CDR2 SVGIG (reference sequence). The CDR3 loop spans 16 amino acids. The sequenced part of the CDR3 DNA is TGTGCCTGGGACAGATCAGGGTACGGCTATAATTCACCA. Protein product: CAWDRSGYGYNSP. In full, the CDR3 reads CAWDRSGYGYNSPLFF.

Notes on this clone: Read data end 3 residues before the CDR3 end; the end is taken from the germline J gene. The rearrangement joins TRBV19 to TRBJ2-1, with TRBD1 matching 8 bases. Germline CDR1 reads LNHDA; CDR2 reads SQIVND (reference sequence). Trimming took 1 base from V and 3 from J; bases not matched to a gene: 5. The CDR3 has 16 residues. This CDR3 reads CASSIVGQGFYNEQFF. CDR3 DNA (partial): TGTGCCAGTAGTATAGTCGGACAGGGTTTCTACAATGAG.

Details on this clone: Read coverage stops 3 residues before the CDR3 terminus; the germline J gene supplies the remainder. The rearrangement joins TRBV11-3 to TRBJ2-1; 8 positions agree with TRBD2. The germline CDR1 and CDR2 sequences are SGHNT and YENEEA. The CDR3 covers 15 residues. V trimming: 2 bases; J trimming: 7 bases; junction bases outside the gene matches: 7. CDR3 bases read: TGTGCCAGCAGCTTAATCGGGGGGGCTTTGAATGAG. Its protein product is CASSLIGGALNE. The whole CDR3 protein is CASSLIGGALNEQFF.

Regarding this clone: With the read ending 3 residues before the CDR3 end, the germline J gene is used to fill in that end. The J gene is TRBJ2-4, the V gene TRBV30; 7 bases agree with TRBD1. The CDR3 covers 15 residues. In germline, CDR1 is GTSNPN, CDR2 SVGIG (reference sequence). The CDR3 protein is CAWSTTPTGFYGQYF. Incomplete CDR3 DNA: TGTGCCTGGAGTACAACCCCGACAGGGTTCTATGGT. Looking up the rest from reference TRBV30 and TRBJ2-4 gives the full variable domain: SQTIHQWPATLVQPVGSPLSLECTVEGTSNPNLYWYRQAAGRGLQLLFYSVGIGQISSEVPQNLSASRPQDRQFILSSKKLLLSDSGFYLCAWSTTPTGFYGQYFGAGTRLSVL.

About this clone: The CDR3 end lies 3 residues beyond the end of the read and is filled in from the germline J gene. V is TRBV5-1 and J is TRBJ1-6; 8 nucleotides agree with TRBD1. Germline-derived CDR1 and CDR2 are SGHRS and YFSETQ. The CDR3 extends over 14 amino acids. The part of the CDR3 DNA that was read is TGCACCACCAAGACGACAGGGGTCGATTCACCC. This translates into CTTKTTGVDSP. The full-length CDR3 reads as CTTKTTGVDSPLHF.

Regarding this clone: The read terminates 3 residues ahead of where the CDR3 ends, so the germline J gene completes it. The chain links TRBV20-1 to TRBJ1-4; tentatively, D is TRBD1 (6 bases). This CDR3 comprises 15 residues. Looked up from germline, CDR1 is DFQATT and CDR2 is SNEGSKA (reference sequence). Trimming took 6 bases from V and 0 from J, leaving 14 bases between them. The CDR3 reads CSAETGPATNEKLFF. CDR3 DNA, as far as it was read: TGCAGTGCAGAAACAGGGCCAGCAACTAATGAAAAA.

In the case of this clone: The missing CDR3 end, 3 residues past where the read stops, is filled in from the germline J gene. V is TRBV12-3 or TRBV12-4 and J is TRBJ1-1, with TRBD1 matching 8 bases. This CDR3 region has 14 residues. With 6 bases clipped from V and 4 bases from J, the junction kept 7 bases outside the gene matches. CDR3 amino acids: CASREQGDSTEAFF. CDR3 DNA, as far as it was read: TGTGCCAGCAGAGAACAGGGGGACTCCACTGAA.

Concerning this clone itself: Read data end 3 residues before the CDR3 end; the end is taken from the germline J gene. The V call is TRBV28, the J call TRBJ2-7, with D unclear. The CDR3 is 14 amino acids. Between the trimmed V and J ends, which lost 2 bases and 2 bases, there was a span of 10 bases. Germline lookup yields CDR1 MDHEN and CDR2 SYDVKM. CDR3 bases read: TGTGCCAGCAGTTTAACCCCAGGTACCTACGAG. Translated, it gives CASSLTPGTYE. The full CDR3 protein is CASSLTPGTYEQYF.

About this clone itself: The read stops 3 residues short of the end of the CDR3; the missing end is completed from the germline J gene. The rearrangement joins TRBV29-1 to TRBJ2-2; no definite D call. The CDR3 runs to 13 residues. Germline V CDR1 and CDR2: SQVTM, ANQGSEA. V gave up 4 bases and J gave up 6 bases, with 12 bases separating them. The CDR3 loop reads CSVAAPLSGELFF. CDR3 bases read: TGCAGCGTTGCGGCACCACTATCCGGGGAG.